The clone carrying this T cell receptor (beta chain) was found a few times. Its antigen is currently unknown. A universal primer site was created by template switching, with the cDNA bearing unique molecular identifiers. TCRdb ran MiXCR on the 5' RACE reads and lists one entry per CDR3 protein. The sample carries some 1,700,000 distinct CDR3 sequences, about 31% recorded once. This CDR3 spans 17 amino acids. Between the trimmed V and J ends, which lost 7 bases and 4 bases, there was a span of 23 bases. Looked up from germline, CDR1 is SGHTA and CDR2 is FQGNSA. This specimen belongs to a study of identical twins. Whole-study results and caveats: Zero-insertion results could be subject to partial confounding by invariant MAIT and iNKT cells. Among beta out-of-frame sequences, excess sharing between twins appeared weaker. Cord blood beta clonotypes that were abundant carried fewer insertions, and memory repertoires showed no such trend.

The specimen was cord blood. The TCR originated in a newborn girl in good health. This chain uses TRBV7-2 with TRBJ2-1, with D possibly matching TRBD2 (6 bases). The CDR3 loop reads CASNSTSRGWGYNEQFF. CDR3 sequence (DNA): TGTGCCAGCAACTCGACTAGTCGGGGGTGGGGTTACAATGAGCAGTTCTTC.